A selection of T cell receptor beta chains follows, all from one sample in a study of blood T cell repertoires in COVID-19. Profiling relied on immunoSEQ multiplex PCR, and the TCRdb table lists in-frame clones only, not all of them. The sample includes hundreds of thousands of clones, about 91% of them seen just once. The sequenced sample consisted of peripheral blood. The receptors were gathered from an elderly man with acute or convalescent COVID-19. Both conserved end residues are part of each CDR3. A D gene is named only where the DNA matches it firmly. Size is stated for part of the rows, as once, few or many counts, or as a class when the clone is expanded.

NA	TRBV5-1	TRBD2	TRBJ2-1	19	TGCGCCAGCAGCTTGTCGACTAGCGGAGGAGCCCCTATTTACAATGAGCAGTTCTTC	CASSLSTSGGAPIYNEQFF
NA	TRBV19	TRBD1	TRBJ1-1	13	TGTGCCAGTCAGAACAGGGGTGACACTGAAGCTTTCTTT	CASQNRGDTEAFF
NA	TRBV7-3	NA	TRBJ1-1	14	TGTGCCAGCAGCCCCCAGGGGCAGGACACTGAAGCTTTCTTT	CASSPQGQDTEAFF
NA	TRBV7-9	TRBD1	TRBJ2-5	16	TGTGCCAGCAGCTTAGCGCCGGGACAGGGGCGAGAGACCCAGTACTTC	CASSLAPGQGRETQYF
NA	TRBV9	TRBD2	TRBJ2-1	13	TGTGCCAGCAGCGTAGATAGCGGGGGTAAGCAGTTCTTC	CASSVDSGGKQFF
NA	TRBV11-3	NA	TRBJ2-5	13	TGTGCCAGCAGCTTAGGGCACACGGAGACCCAGTACTTC	CASSLGHTETQYF
NA	TRBV7-6	TRBD1	TRBJ1-2	15	TGTGCCAGCAGCTCGGGACAGGGGGTGCCCTATGGCTACACCTTC	CASSSGQGVPYGYTF
once	TRBV7-3	NA	TRBJ1-6	16	TGTGCCAGCAGCTGGGGGGGAGCTTCCTATAATTCACCCCTCCACTTT	CASSWGGASYNSPLHF
NA	TRBV12-5	TRBD2	TRBJ2-1	16	TGTGCTAGTGGTTTGGTGGTGACTAGCGGGAGTATCGAGCAGTTCTTC	CASGLVVTSGSIEQFF
NA	TRBV5-1	NA	TRBJ2-1	14	TGCGCCAGCAGACCCCCAGCGGGCTACAATGAGCAGTTCTTC	CASRPPAGYNEQFF
NA	TRBV5-1	NA	TRBJ1-6	15	TGCGCCAGCAGCTTGGGGGTGGAGTATAATTCACCCCTCCACTTT	CASSLGVEYNSPLHF
NA	TRBV4-1	TRBD1	TRBJ1-2	15	TGCGCCAGCAGCCAAGATCCGGGACAGGGATATGGCTACACCTTC	CASSQDPGQGYGYTF
NA	TRBV5-5	TRBD1	TRBJ1-6	18	TGTGCCAGCAGCTCCTACTCACGAGGGACAGGGGCTGAGTCACCCCTCCACTTT	CASSSYSRGTGAESPLHF
once	TRBV11-3	NA	TRBJ2-1	15	TGTGCCAGCAGCCCGAACTCTGGGGAGTATAATGAGCAGTTCTTC	CASSPNSGEYNEQFF
NA	TRBV3-1/TRBV3-2	TRBD2	TRBJ2-3	17	TGTGCCAGCAGCCCTCCGGGACTAGCGGGAGGCACAGATACGCAGTATTTT	CASSPPGLAGGTDTQYF
NA	TRBV13	NA	TRBJ2-1	12	TGTGCCAGCAGCTCGGACATGAATGAGCAGTTCTTC	CASSSDMNEQFF
NA	TRBV6-2/TRBV6-3	NA	TRBJ1-2	16	TGTGCCAGCAGTTACGTCGGGACACAGGATTACTATGGCTACACCTTC	CASSYVGTQDYYGYTF
few	TRBV29-1	NA	TRBJ2-3	17	TGCAGCGTTGAAGACGGTACCTTTAGCGGAAAGGGGGATACGCAGTATTTT	CSVEDGTFSGKGDTQYF
NA	TRBV7-2	TRBD1	TRBJ2-3	15	TGTGCCAGCAGCTCCGAAAACAGGGGGCGAGATACGCAGTATTTT	CASSSENRGRDTQYF
NA	TRBV7-8	TRBD1	TRBJ1-1	15	TGTGCCAGCAGCCTAGTGGACAGGGGAAGCTCTGAAGCTTTCTTT	CASSLVDRGSSEAFF
NA	TRBV4-2	NA	TRBJ2-3	14	TGTGCCAGCAGCCCCCCGGTAGGCACAGATACGCAGTATTTT	CASSPPVGTDTQYF
few	TRBV7-2	TRBD1	TRBJ1-1	14	TGTGCCAGCAGCCATCCGGGACAGTACACTGAAGCTTTCTTT	CASSHPGQYTEAFF
NA	TRBV29-1	TRBD1	TRBJ1-1	13	TGCAGCCGGACAGGGTTCACGAGCACTGAAGCTTTCTTT	CSRTGFTSTEAFF
NA	TRBV2	NA	TRBJ1-6	13	TGTGCCTGCCACAGGGACCCTGATTCACCCCTCCACTTT	CACHRDPDSPLHF
NA	TRBV21-1	NA	TRBJ1-2	15	TGTGCCAGCAGCAAAGGGACAGGAGAGAACTATGGCTACACCTTC	CASSKGTGENYGYTF
NA	TRBV10-1	TRBD1	TRBJ1-5	16	TGCGCCAGCAGGGGACAGGGGAGCTCTAGCAATCAGCCCCAGCATTTT	CASRGQGSSSNQPQHF
NA	TRBV12-3/TRBV12-4	NA	TRBJ1-5	13	TGTGCCAGCAGTTTCAGGGGCCGTCAGCCCCAGCATTTT	CASSFRGRQPQHF
NA	TRBV7-9	NA	TRBJ1-3	14	TGTGCCAGCAGCACAACAGGGTCGTCTAACACCATATATTTT	CASSTTGSSNTIYF
NA	TRBV28	NA	TRBJ1-5	15	TGTGCCAGCAGCTCTGGGGGAGGGGGCAATCAGCCCCAGCATTTT	CASSSGGGGNQPQHF
NA	TRBV6-1	NA	TRBJ2-7	15	TGTGCCAGCAGTGAACGGGGGACGCGGGAAGGCGAGCAGTACTTC	CASSERGTREGEQYF
NA	TRBV2	NA	TRBJ2-5	11	TGTGCCAGCAGACTCTGGGAGACCCAGTACTTC	CASRLWETQYF
NA	TRBV28	TRBD2	TRBJ2-2	15	TGTGCCAGCAGTCGACTAGCCCAACGACGCGGGGAGCTGTTTTTT	CASSRLAQRRGELFF
few	TRBV6-6	TRBD1	TRBJ1-6	16	TGTGCCAGCAGGATGAGTTCGACAGGGGCCAATTCACCCCTCCACTTT	CASRMSSTGANSPLHF
NA	TRBV15	NA	TRBJ1-6	17	TGTGCCACCAGCAGAGTTGGGCAGGTTTCCTATAATTCACCCCTCCACTTT	CATSRVGQVSYNSPLHF
once	TRBV28	TRBD2	TRBJ2-1	15	TGTGCCAGCAGTTTAAGACTAGCGGGAGTCAATGAGCAGTTCTTC	CASSLRLAGVNEQFF
NA	TRBV9	NA	TRBJ2-5	17	TGTGCCAGCAGCGAAGGGGTCCAGAATACACTCGAAGAGACCCAGTACTTC	CASSEGVQNTLEETQYF
NA	TRBV7-2	TRBD1	TRBJ1-6	17	TGTGCCAGCAGCCCCGGGACAGGGACCCTATATAATTCACCCCTCCACTTT	CASSPGTGTLYNSPLHF
NA	TRBV7-6	TRBD1	TRBJ1-6	15	TGTGCCAGCAGCTTACGACAGGGAGACAATTCACCCCTCCACTTT	CASSLRQGDNSPLHF
once	TRBV19	NA	TRBJ1-6	16	TGTGCCAGTAGTCTGGGGGGGGCTCGGCTAAATTCACCCCTCCACTTT	CASSLGGARLNSPLHF
NA	TRBV9	NA	TRBJ1-5	14	TGTGCCAGCAGCGGGGGCCCTAGCAATCAGCCCCAGCATTTT	CASSGGPSNQPQHF
NA	TRBV25-1	TRBD1	TRBJ1-2	13	TGTGCCAGCAGTCCACAGGGGTCCTATGGCTACACCTTC	CASSPQGSYGYTF
NA	TRBV5-4	NA	TRBJ2-1	13	TGTGCCAGCACGGCTAGCTTATACAATGAGCAGTTCTTC	CASTASLYNEQFF
NA	TRBV7-9	NA	TRBJ2-5	13	TGTGCCAGCAGCCCGAAGACTATTGAGACCCAGTACTTC	CASSPKTIETQYF
NA	TRBV19	NA	TRBJ1-4	13	TGTGCCAGTAGTACCCAGGGCCGGGAAAAACTGTTTTTT	CASSTQGREKLFF
NA	TRBV6-5	TRBD1	TRBJ1-2	15	TGTGCCAGCACCGAGGACAGGGGGCGGACAGAGGGCTACACCTTC	CASTEDRGRTEGYTF
NA	TRBV5-4	NA	TRBJ1-2	15	TGTGCCAGCAGCCCCAATTCAGGGCTTAACTATGGCTACACCTTC	CASSPNSGLNYGYTF
NA	TRBV19	NA	TRBJ2-5	13	TGTGCCAGTAGTGGGTTCAGGGAAGAGACCCAGTACTTC	CASSGFREETQYF
NA	TRBV7-2	TRBD1	TRBJ1-2	13	TGTGCCAGCAGCTTAACTGACAGGGGTGGCTACACCTTC	CASSLTDRGGYTF
NA	TRBV3-1/TRBV3-2	NA	TRBJ1-2	15	TGTGCCAGCAGCCAAGTACCCAGGGGAGAGAATGGCTACACCTTC	CASSQVPRGENGYTF
NA	TRBV11-2	NA	TRBJ2-7	12	TGTGCCAGCAGCTCCCAAACAGCCGAGCAGTACTTC	CASSSQTAEQYF
NA	TRBV9	NA	TRBJ2-2	17	TGTGCCAGCAGCGTAAGCCATGGACAGATGAACACCGGGGAGCTGTTTTTT	CASSVSHGQMNTGELFF
NA	TRBV10-3	TRBD2	TRBJ2-7	14	TGTGCCATCGGGGGGGGACTAGCGCTCAACGAGCAGTACTTC	CAIGGGLALNEQYF
once	TRBV11-2	TRBD1	TRBJ2-6	17	TGTGCCAGCAGCTTAGGGACAGGCCGCTCTGGGGCCAACGTCCTGACTTTC	CASSLGTGRSGANVLTF
NA	TRBV25-1	TRBD1	TRBJ2-1	15	TGTGCCAGCAGTGTCCGGGACAGGGATTTCGGTGAGCAGTTCTTC	CASSVRDRDFGEQFF